A selection of T cell receptor beta chains follows, all from one sample in a study of blood T cell repertoires in COVID-19. Repertoires were generated with immunoSEQ multiplex PCR, while TCRdb's copy carries only in-frame clones and drops some. The sample has a few hundred thousand clones, nearly 90% seen once. Sequenced material: PBMCs or T cells enriched from blood (not recorded which). The receptors come from a woman aged 45-65 years who had been exposed to COVID-19. Both conserved end residues are part of each CDR3. The order of the fields is D gene, J gene, V gene, clone size, CDR3 DNA, CDR3 protein. D genes are given only for firm matches. Clone size is given for some rows only: seen once, a few or many times, or a class if the clone is expanded.

>-|TRBJ2-5|TRBV2|-
TGTGCCAGCAGTGTAGAGTACAGGGTGGAGACCCAGTACTTC
CASSVEYRVETQYF
>TRBD2|TRBJ2-5|TRBV7-2|-
TGTGCCAGCAGCTTAGGGACTAGCGGGGCCGGGGGGACCCAGTACTTC
CASSLGTSGAGGTQYF
>-|TRBJ1-2|TRBV28|-
TGTGCCAGCAGCTCCCCGGGACAACCCTTTGGCTACACCTTC
CASSSPGQPFGYTF
>TRBD1|TRBJ1-2|TRBV11-1|-
TGTGCCAGCAGCAAGGACAGGGGAAACTATGGCTACACCTTC
CASSKDRGNYGYTF
>TRBD1|TRBJ1-2|TRBV3-1/TRBV3-2|once
TGTGCCAGCAGCCAAGCAGGGGGCGGGGGCTACACCTTC
CASSQAGGGGYTF
>-|TRBJ1-3|TRBV9|-
TGTGCCAGCAGCGTAGACGGTCGTGGAAACACCATATATTTT
CASSVDGRGNTIYF
>TRBD1|TRBJ2-7|TRBV18|-
TGTGCCAGCTCACCACCAGGAGTGGGGACAGGGTTATACGAGCAGTACTTC
CASSPPGVGTGLYEQYF
>TRBD1|TRBJ2-1|TRBV28|-
TGTGCCAGCAGTTCCTCTCCCGGGACAGGGAAATACAATGAGCAGTTCTTC
CASSSSPGTGKYNEQFF
>TRBD2|TRBJ2-3|TRBV7-2|-
TGTGCCAGCAGCTCAGCGGGGGGGCGGGTAGATACGCAGTATTTT
CASSSAGGRVDTQYF
>-|TRBJ2-5|TRBV28|-
TGTGCCAGCAGTTCTGGGACTTACCAAGAGACCCAGTACTTC
CASSSGTYQETQYF
>-|TRBJ1-1|TRBV9|-
TGTGCCAGCAGCGTTACACCGGGCCTCGGAGGGACTGAAGCTTTCTTT
CASSVTPGLGGTEAFF
>-|TRBJ2-2|TRBV2|-
TGTGCCAGCAGTGAACTAGTACGATCAAGGGGGCTGTTTTTT
CASSELVRSRGLFF
>-|TRBJ1-1|TRBV28|once
TGTGCCAGCAGGACCCCCCGGGGAACTGAAGCTTTCTTT
CASRTPRGTEAFF
>TRBD1|TRBJ2-7|TRBV7-9|-
TGTGCCAGCAGCTCACAGGGGAGTAGGTGGTACTTC
CASSSQGSRWYF
>TRBD2|TRBJ2-3|TRBV5-4|-
TGTGCCAGCAGCTTGGGACGGACTAGCGGGGGGGGACTCACGCAGTATTTT
CASSLGRTSGGGLTQYF
>TRBD2|TRBJ2-7|TRBV10-3|-
TGTGCCATCAGTGAGGGGGCAGGACTAGCCTACGAGCAGTACTTC
CAISEGAGLAYEQYF
>-|TRBJ1-6|TRBV7-2|few
TGTGCCAGCAGCACCCTGAGGAATTCACCCCTCCACTTT
CASSTLRNSPLHF
>TRBD2|TRBJ2-5|TRBV5-1|-
TGCGCCAGCAGCCCGGGGGGGCCCGGTGAGACCCAGTACTTC
CASSPGGPGETQYF
>-|TRBJ1-4|TRBV18|-
TGTGCCAGCTCACTCGGGAGGGTCCTAGGTGAAAAACTGTTTTTT
CASSLGRVLGEKLFF
>-|TRBJ2-6|TRBV25-1|once
TGTGCCAGCAGCGACTTACGGTCTGGGGCCAACGTCCTGACTTTC
CASSDLRSGANVLTF
>TRBD1|TRBJ2-2|TRBV18|-
TGTGCCAGCTCACAACCGGGACAGAGCACCCCCGGGGAGCTGTTTTTT
CASSQPGQSTPGELFF
>-|TRBJ1-6|TRBV7-2|-
TGTGCCAGCAGCAGATGGGGGGGAAGAGATTCACCCCTCCACTTT
CASSRWGGRDSPLHF
>TRBD2|TRBJ2-2|TRBV28|-
TGTGCCAGCAGTTTTGGACAACGCGGGAGGGAAGTCACCGGGGAGCTGTTTTTT
CASSFGQRGREVTGELFF
>-|TRBJ2-5|TRBV3-1/TRBV3-2|-
TGTGCCAGCAGCCATGGGCAGCCAGAGACCCAGTACTTC
CASSHGQPETQYF
>-|TRBJ2-4|TRBV2|-
TGTGCCAGCAGTGGGGGCCCCAAAAACATTCAGTACTTC
CASSGGPKNIQYF
>-|TRBJ2-1|TRBV19|-
TGTGCCACTTCTGACGGGGAGCGGGATGAGCAGTTCTTC
CATSDGERDEQFF
>TRBD1|TRBJ1-5|TRBV11-2|-
TGTGCCAGCAGCTACGACCGGGACAGGCTTTGGCCCCAGCATTTT
CASSYDRDRLWPQHF
>-|TRBJ1-3|TRBV28|once
TGTGCCAGCAGTTCTGGACAGGGAAACACCATATATTTT
CASSSGQGNTIYF
>-|TRBJ1-4|TRBV4-1|-
TGCGCCAGCAGCCAAGATCCCGGGAGGAGGGAGGAAAAACTGTTTTTT
CASSQDPGRREEKLFF
>-|TRBJ1-1|TRBV29-1|once
TGCAGCGTTGAGGGGGGATCCGAAGCTTTCTTT
CSVEGGSEAFF
>-|TRBJ2-7|TRBV6-5|-
TGTGCCAGCGGGCGGGGCATAATCTACGAGCAGTACTTC
CASGRGIIYEQYF
>TRBD1|TRBJ1-4|TRBV7-9|once
TGTGCCAGCAGCTTCCGGGACAGGGATGAAAAACTGTTTTTT
CASSFRDRDEKLFF
>-|TRBJ1-2|TRBV29-1|-
TGCAGCGTTTCTAGCGGGGGCTACACCTTC
CSVSSGGYTF
>TRBD1|TRBJ1-5|TRBV28|-
TGTGCCAGCGGGGGACAGGGGGCGCTGGGCAATCAGCCCCAGCATTTT
CASGGQGALGNQPQHF
>TRBD1|TRBJ2-6|TRBV19|-
TGTGCCAGTATACCCGGGACAGGCCACTCTGGGGCCAACGTCCTGACTTTC
CASIPGTGHSGANVLTF
>TRBD2|TRBJ2-1|TRBV3-1/TRBV3-2|-
TGTGCCAGCAGACGGCTAGCGGGGGGGTACAATGAGCAGTTCTTC
CASRRLAGGYNEQFF